This T cell receptor beta chain originates from a study of T cell repertoires in cytomegalovirus infection. Whole-study context: Public TCR beta signature analysis indicated the presence of both CMV infection and matching HLA type. General study findings and limits: People with CMV and the relevant HLA were identified by cumulative public TCR beta family frequency.

A single record per CDR3 protein comes from TCRdb applying MiXCR to the reads. In the table there are 490,000 or so distinct CDR3 sequences, approximately 11% of which are singletons. This CDR3 spans 15 amino acids. The V and J ends lost 4 bases and 3 bases, in that order; junction bases with no gene match: 3. Ten or more counts support this clonotype. Its antigen is undetermined. This chain connects TRBV12-3 or TRBV12-4 to TRBJ2-3; TRBD1 matches at 11 bases. The TCR sequence derives from a human donor in good health (CMV status not recorded). Some clones in this sample may be carry-over from other donors' samples. The sequencing input was PBMCs. The CDR3 is CASSSGDRGTDTQYF. The CDR3 DNA follows: TGTGCCAGCAGTTCGGGGGACAGGGGGACAGATACGCAGTATTTT.